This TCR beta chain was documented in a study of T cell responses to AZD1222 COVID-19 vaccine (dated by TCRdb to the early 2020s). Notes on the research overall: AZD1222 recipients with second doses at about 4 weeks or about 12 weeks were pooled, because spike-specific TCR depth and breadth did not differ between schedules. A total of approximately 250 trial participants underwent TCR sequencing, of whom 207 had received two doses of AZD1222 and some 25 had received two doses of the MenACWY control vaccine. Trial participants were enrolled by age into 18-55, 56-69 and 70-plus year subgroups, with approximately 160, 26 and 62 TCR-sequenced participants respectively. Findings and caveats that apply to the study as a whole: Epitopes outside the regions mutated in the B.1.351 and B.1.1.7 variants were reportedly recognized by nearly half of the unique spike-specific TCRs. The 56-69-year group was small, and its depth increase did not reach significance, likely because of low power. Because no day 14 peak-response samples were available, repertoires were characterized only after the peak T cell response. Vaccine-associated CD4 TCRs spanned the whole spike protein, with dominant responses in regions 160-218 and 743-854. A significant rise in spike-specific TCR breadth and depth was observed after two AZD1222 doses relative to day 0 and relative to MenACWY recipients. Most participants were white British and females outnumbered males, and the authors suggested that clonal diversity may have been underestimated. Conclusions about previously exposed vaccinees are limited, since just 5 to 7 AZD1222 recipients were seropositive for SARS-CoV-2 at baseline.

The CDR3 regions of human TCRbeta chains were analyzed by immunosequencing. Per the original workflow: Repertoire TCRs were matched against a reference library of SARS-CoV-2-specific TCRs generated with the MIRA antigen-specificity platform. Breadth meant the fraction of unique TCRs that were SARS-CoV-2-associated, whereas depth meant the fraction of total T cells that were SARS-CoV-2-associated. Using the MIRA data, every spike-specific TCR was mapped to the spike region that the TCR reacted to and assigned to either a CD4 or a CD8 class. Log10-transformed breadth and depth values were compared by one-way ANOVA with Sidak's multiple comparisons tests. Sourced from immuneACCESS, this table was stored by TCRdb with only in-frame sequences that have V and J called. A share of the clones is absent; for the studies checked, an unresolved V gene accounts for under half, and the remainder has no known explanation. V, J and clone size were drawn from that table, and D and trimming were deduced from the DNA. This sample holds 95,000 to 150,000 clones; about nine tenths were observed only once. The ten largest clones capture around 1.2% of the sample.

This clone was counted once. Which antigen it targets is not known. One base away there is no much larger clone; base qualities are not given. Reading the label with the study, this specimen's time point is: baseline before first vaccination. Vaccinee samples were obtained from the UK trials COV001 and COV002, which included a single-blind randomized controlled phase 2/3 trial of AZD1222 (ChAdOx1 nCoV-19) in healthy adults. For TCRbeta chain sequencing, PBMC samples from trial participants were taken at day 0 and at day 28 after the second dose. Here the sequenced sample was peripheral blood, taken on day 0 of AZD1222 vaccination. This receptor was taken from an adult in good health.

Read as DNA, the sequence is TGTGCCAGCAGCTTGGGGGCCGGGCGGGGGCCTAACTATGGCTACACCTTC. Translated, this is CASSLGAGRGPNYGYTF. This chain joins TRBV5-5 to TRBJ1-2; a weak D assignment points to TRBD1 (6 bases agree). The CDR3 runs 17 amino acids, cysteine and phenylalanine included. Solely the CDR3 DNA is kept, with 51 bases framed from the first base. The V end loses 0 bases and the J end loses 0 bases, and a stretch of 15 bases separates them. Sequences SGHKS (CDR1) and YYEKEE (CDR2) are obtained from the germline V gene (reference sequence).